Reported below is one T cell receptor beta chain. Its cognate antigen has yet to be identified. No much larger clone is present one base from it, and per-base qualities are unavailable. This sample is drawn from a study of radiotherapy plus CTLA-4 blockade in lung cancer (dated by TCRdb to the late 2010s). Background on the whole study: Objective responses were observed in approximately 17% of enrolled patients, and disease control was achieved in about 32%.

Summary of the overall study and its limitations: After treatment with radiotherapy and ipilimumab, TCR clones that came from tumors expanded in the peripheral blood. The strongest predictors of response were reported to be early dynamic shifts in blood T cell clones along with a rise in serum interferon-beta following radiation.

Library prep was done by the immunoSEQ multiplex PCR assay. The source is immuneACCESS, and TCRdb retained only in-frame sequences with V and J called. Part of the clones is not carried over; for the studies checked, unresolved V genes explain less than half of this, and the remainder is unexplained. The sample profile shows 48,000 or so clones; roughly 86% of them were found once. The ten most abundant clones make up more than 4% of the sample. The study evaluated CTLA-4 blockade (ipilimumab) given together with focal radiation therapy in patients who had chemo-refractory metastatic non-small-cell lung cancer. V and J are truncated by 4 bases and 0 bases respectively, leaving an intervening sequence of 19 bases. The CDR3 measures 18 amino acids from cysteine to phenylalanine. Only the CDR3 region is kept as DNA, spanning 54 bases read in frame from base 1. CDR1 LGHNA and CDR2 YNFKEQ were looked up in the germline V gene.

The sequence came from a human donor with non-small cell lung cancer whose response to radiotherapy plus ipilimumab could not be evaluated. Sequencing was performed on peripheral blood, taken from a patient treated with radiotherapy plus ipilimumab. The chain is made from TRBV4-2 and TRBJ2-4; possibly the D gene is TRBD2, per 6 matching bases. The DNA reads TGTGCCAGCAGCCCCACCGGGACTTTGGTGGTAGCCAAAAACATTCAGTACTTC. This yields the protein CASSPTGTLVVAKNIQYF.